This section outlines one TCR beta chain sequence together with its context. A much larger clone lies a single base off, so this may be a read error. This CDR3 has 12 amino acids. Germline-derived CDR1 and CDR2 are WNHNN and SYGVQD (reference sequence). V was pared by 0 bases and J by 11 bases, with 8 bases between. TCRbeta libraries were built with three rounds of nested PCR, modified from ARM-PCR. MiXCR, applied by TCRdb to the multiplex PCR reads, yields one record per CDR3 protein. The data show 75,000 to 95,000 distinct CDR3 sequences, with 55% to 80% seen just once and under 9.5% held by the top ten. This record comes from a study of tumor and adjacent non-tumor tissue in lung cancer. Turning to the study itself: The cohort had roughly 12 adenocarcinoma, 2 squamous cell and 1 small cell patients.

No cell sorting was done before RNA was extracted from the tissue. This TCR came from a woman between 40 and 55 years old with non-small cell lung cancer. The chain recombines TRBV10-1 with TRBJ1-5; D unresolved. What was sequenced was lung tumor tissue. The CDR3 nucleotides are TGCGCCAGCAGTGAGTCGGGCCAGTCCCAGCATTTT. It translates to CASSESGQSQHF.